One sample yielded the 14 T cell receptor beta chains listed below, sequenced in a study of blood T cell repertoires in COVID-19. Produced via immunoSEQ multiplex PCR; TCRdb's table is partial and in-frame only. The profile shows over 200,000 clones, about 86% of them singletons. Sequences were obtained from peripheral blood. These receptor sequences come from a woman between 25 and 40 years old who had recovered from COVID-19.

The chain links TRBV5-1 to TRBJ2-1; D ambiguous. Germline V gives CDR1 SGHRS, CDR2 YFSETQ. The CDR3 length is 16 residues. V lost 4 bases and J lost 6, with 20 bases in between. This CDR3 is CASSPTRNTVSNEQFF. The CDR3 coding sequence is TGCGCCAGCAGCCCCACGCGCAATACTGTAAGCAATGAGCAGTTCTTC.

A single count supports this clone. The chain joins TRBV5-4 to TRBJ2-7; a weak D match, TRBD2 (5 bases). This CDR3 is built from 19 residues. CDR1 and CDR2 from the germline V gene are SGHNT and YYREEE (reference sequence). The germline V and J ends were trimmed by 1 base and 4 bases, with 27 bases remaining between them. CDR3 DNA sequence: TGTGCCAGCAGCTTGACTCCGGGGATCCGAATAGACTTCGAATACGAGCAGTACTTC. Its translation: CASSLTPGIRIDFEYEQYF.

The chain recombines TRBV19 with TRBJ1-1; unclear D gene. Trimming shortened V by 3 bases and J by 5 bases, and 13 bases separated the two germline ends. The CDR3 covers 14 residues. CDR1 and CDR2 (germline): LNHDA, SQIVND (reference sequence). In DNA form, the CDR3 reads TGTGCCAGTAGTATCCGGACTCGGGGTACTGAAGCTTTCTTT. The encoded protein is CASSIRTRGTEAFF. Full variable domain (missing parts from reference TRBV19 and TRBJ1-1): DGGITQSPKYLFRKEGQNVTLSCEQNLNHDAMYWYRQDPGQGLRLIYYSQIVNDFQKGDIAEGYSVSREKKESFPLTVTSAQKNPTAFYLCASSIRTRGTEAFFGQGTRLTVV.

The rearrangement uses TRBV6-4 and TRBJ2-5; D is possibly TRBD2 (5 bases). This CDR3 is built from 14 residues. V was pared by 6 bases and J by 2 bases, with 13 bases between. From germline, CDR1 is MRHNA and CDR2 SNTAGT. The CDR3 sequence: CASRYRWRQETQYF. Written as DNA, the CDR3 is TGTGCCAGCAGGTATAGGTGGAGGCAAGAGACCCAGTACTTC.

This chain joins TRBV5-1 and TRBJ2-3; D possibly corresponds to TRBD2 (6 bases). In germline, CDR1 is SGHRS, CDR2 YFSETQ. V lost 5 bases and J lost 0, with 7 bases in between. This CDR3 region has 13 residues. CDR3 in amino acids: CASREGSTDTQYF. Here the CDR3 DNA reads TGCGCCAGCAGGGAGGGGAGCACAGATACGCAGTATTTT.

This chain links TRBV25-1 with TRBJ1-5; D is unresolved. The germline V gene has CDR1 MGHDK and CDR2 SYGVNS. CDR3 length: 15 residues. Trimming shortened V by 4 bases and J by 8 bases, and 18 bases separated the two germline ends. The CDR3 DNA follows: TGTGCCAGCAGTGGTGGGAAACGGGATTGGGAGCCCCAGCATTTT. This codes for CASSGGKRDWEPQHF.

This chain links TRBV7-2 with TRBJ2-7, with D possibly matching TRBD1 (5 bases). The CDR3 loop spans 14 amino acids. Deletions cut 3 bases from V and 2 bases from J, with 11 bases between. Germline lookup yields CDR1 SGHTA and CDR2 FQGNSA. The CDR3 region is CASSFGAEPYEQYF. CDR3 DNA sequence: TGTGCCAGCAGCTTTGGGGCAGAACCCTACGAGCAGTACTTC.

This rearrangement joins TRBV15 to TRBJ1-4; D may be TRBD1 (5 bases). The V and J ends lost 4 bases and 7 bases respectively, with 10 bases between them. The CDR3 extends over 13 amino acids. CDR1 and CDR2 from the germline V gene are LNHNV and YYDKDF (reference sequence). The CDR3 nucleotides read TGTGCCACCAGCACAGGGAGGGGTGAAAAACTGTTTTTT. This sequence encodes CATSTGRGEKLFF. The variable domain in full, completed from reference TRBV15 and TRBJ1-4, reads DAMVIQNPRYQVTQFGKPVTLSCSQTLNHNVMYWYQQKSSQAPKLLFHYYDKDFNNEADTPDNFQSRRPNTSFCFLDIRSPGLGDTAMYLCATSTGRGEKLFFGSGTQLSVL.

This rearrangement joins TRBV3-1 (or the pseudogene TRBV3-2) to TRBJ2-3; the D is unclear. CDR3 length: 13 residues. V lost 4 bases and J lost 0, with 5 bases in between. The germline gives CDR1 LGHDT, CDR2 YNNKEL (reference sequence). The CDR3 DNA reads as TGTGCCAGCAGCCTAGCTAGCACAGATACGCAGTATTTT. Translating gives CASSLASTDTQYF.

The chain combines TRBV7-9 with TRBJ1-1; D perhaps matches TRBD1 (5 bases). CDR1 and CDR2 from the germline V gene are SEHNR and FQNEAQ (reference sequence). This CDR3 has 13 residues. Trimming took 5 bases from V and 4 from J, leaving 11 bases between them. CDR3 region: CASSPTGGTEAFF. The DNA for the CDR3 is TGTGCCAGCAGCCCGACGGGGGGCACTGAAGCTTTCTTT.

This CDR3 is CASSLWGGLNTGELFF. CDR3 sequence (DNA): TGTGCCAGCAGCCTCTGGGGGGGCCTTAACACCGGGGAGCTGTTTTTT. This chain joins TRBV9 and TRBJ2-2; D perhaps matches TRBD2 (7 bases). The germline CDR1 and CDR2 sequences are SGDLS and YYNGEE. The CDR3 consists of 16 residues. Trimming shortened V by 4 bases and J by 2 bases, and 15 bases separated the two germline ends.

The chain has TRBV4-3 and TRBJ2-1; no clear D gene. The CDR3 consists of 16 residues. The germline V gene has CDR1 LGHNA and CDR2 YSLEER. The V end was cut by 0 bases, the J end by 8 bases, with 17 bases between. The CDR3 coding sequence is TGCGCCAGCAGCCAAGATACAGTCACGGCGTTCCATGAGCAGTTCTTC. Translation gives CASSQDTVTAFHEQFF.

The chain carries TRBV27 and TRBJ2-5; 15 nucleotides agree with TRBD2. V was pared by 2 bases and J by 5 bases, with 9 bases of the junction left unmatched. Per the germline V gene, CDR1 is MNHEY and CDR2 is SMNVEV (reference sequence). The CDR3 extends over 18 amino acids. CDR3 nucleotide sequence: TGTGCCAGCAGTTTACGACGGACTAGCGGGGGGGCAGGGGAGACCCAGTACTTC. This translates into CASSLRRTSGGAGETQYF.

V usage is TRBV18 and J usage is TRBJ2-5, with a possible D match to TRBD2 (6 bases). Trimming cost V 3 bases and J 4 bases, with 15 bases left between them. This CDR3 is 15 amino acids long. The germline gives CDR1 KGHSH, CDR2 LQKENI. This chain's CDR3 is CASSPIAAGGETQYF. CDR3 sequence (DNA): TGTGCCAGCTCACCCATCGCGGCCGGGGGAGAGACCCAGTACTTC.